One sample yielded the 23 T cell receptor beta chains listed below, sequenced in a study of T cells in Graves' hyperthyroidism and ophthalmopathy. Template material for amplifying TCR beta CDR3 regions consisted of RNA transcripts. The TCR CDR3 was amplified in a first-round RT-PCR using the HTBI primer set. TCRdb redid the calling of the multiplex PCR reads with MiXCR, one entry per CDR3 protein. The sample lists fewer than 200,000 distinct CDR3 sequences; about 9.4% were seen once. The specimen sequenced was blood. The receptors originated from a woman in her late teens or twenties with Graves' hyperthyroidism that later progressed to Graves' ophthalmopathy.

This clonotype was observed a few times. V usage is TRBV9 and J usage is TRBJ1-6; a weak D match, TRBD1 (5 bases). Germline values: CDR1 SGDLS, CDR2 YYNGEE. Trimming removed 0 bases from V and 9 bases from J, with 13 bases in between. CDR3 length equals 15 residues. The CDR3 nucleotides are TGTGCCAGCAGCGTAGCTATAGGGGTCGGTTCACCCCTCCACTTT. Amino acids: CASSVAIGVGSPLHF.

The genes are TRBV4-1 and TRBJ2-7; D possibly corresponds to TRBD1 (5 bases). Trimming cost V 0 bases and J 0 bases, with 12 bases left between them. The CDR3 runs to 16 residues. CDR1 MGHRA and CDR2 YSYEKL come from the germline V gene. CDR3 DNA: TGCGCCAGCAGCCAAGATGGTCAGGGCCACTCCTACGAGCAGTACTTC. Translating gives CASSQDGQGHSYEQYF.

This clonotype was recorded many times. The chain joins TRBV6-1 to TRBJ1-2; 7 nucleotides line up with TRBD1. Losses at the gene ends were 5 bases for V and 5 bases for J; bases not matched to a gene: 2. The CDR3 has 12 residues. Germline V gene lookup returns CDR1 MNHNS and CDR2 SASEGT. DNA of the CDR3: TGTGCCAGCAGTTCGACAGGGTATGGCTACACCTTC. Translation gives CASSSTGYGYTF.

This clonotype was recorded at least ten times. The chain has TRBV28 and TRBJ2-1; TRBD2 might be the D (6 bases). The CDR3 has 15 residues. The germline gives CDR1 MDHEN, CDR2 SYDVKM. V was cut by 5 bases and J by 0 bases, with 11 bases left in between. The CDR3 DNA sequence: TGTGCCAGCAGTCCTGAGCGGGTCTCCTACAATGAGCAGTTCTTC. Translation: CASSPERVSYNEQFF. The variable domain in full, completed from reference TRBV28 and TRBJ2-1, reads DVKVTQSSRYLVKRTGEKVFLECVQDMDHENMFWYRQDPGLGLRLIYFSYDVKMKEKGDIPEGYSVSREKKERFSLILESASTNQTSMYLCASSPERVSYNEQFFGPGTRLTVL.

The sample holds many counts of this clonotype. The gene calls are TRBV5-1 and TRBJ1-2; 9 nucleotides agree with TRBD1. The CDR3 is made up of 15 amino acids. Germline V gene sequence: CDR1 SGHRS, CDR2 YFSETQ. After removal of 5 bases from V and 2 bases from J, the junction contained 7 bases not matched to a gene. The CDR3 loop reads CASRVGQGSNYGYTF. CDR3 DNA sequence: TGCGCCAGCAGAGTCGGACAGGGGAGCAACTATGGCTACACCTTC.

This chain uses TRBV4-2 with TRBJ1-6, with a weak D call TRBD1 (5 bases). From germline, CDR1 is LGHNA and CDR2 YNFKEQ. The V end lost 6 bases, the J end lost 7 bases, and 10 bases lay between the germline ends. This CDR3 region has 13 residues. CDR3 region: CASRASGNSPLHF. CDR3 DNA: TGTGCCAGCAGAGCCTCAGGGAATTCACCCCTCCACTTT.

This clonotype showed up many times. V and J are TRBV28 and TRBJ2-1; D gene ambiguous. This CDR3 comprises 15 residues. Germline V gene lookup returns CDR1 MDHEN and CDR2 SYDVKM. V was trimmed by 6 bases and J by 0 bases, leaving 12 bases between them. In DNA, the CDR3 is TGTGCCAGCAGCTTGTCGATGAGCTCCTACAATGAGCAGTTCTTC. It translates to CASSLSMSSYNEQFF.

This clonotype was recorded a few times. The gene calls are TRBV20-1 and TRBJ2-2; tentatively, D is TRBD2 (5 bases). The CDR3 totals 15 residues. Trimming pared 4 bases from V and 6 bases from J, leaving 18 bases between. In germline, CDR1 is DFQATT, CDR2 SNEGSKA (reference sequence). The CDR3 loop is CSANTGSTGSGELFF. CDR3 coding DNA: TGCAGTGCTAACACGGGATCCACCGGGTCCGGGGAGCTGTTTTTT.

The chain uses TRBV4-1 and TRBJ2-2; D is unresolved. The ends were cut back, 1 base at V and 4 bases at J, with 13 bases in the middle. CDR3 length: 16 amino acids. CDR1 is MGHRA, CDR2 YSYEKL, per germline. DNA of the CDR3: TGCGCCAGCAGCCAAGGAGCCGTAGGCCTCACCGGGGAGCTGTTTTTT. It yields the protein CASSQGAVGLTGELFF.

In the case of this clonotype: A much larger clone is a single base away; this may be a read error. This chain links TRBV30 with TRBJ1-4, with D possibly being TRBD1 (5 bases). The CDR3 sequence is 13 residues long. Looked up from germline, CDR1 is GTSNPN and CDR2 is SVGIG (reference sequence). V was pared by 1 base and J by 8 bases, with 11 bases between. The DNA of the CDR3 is TGTGCCTGGAGTGCGGGGCGAAACGAAAAACTGTTTTTT. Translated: CAWSAGRNEKLFF.

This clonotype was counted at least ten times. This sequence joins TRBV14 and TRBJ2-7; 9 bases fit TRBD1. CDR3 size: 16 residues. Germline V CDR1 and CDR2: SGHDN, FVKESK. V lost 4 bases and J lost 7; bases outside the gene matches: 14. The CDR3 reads CASSPGWGQGNGEQYF. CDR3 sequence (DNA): TGTGCCAGCAGCCCAGGGTGGGGACAGGGAAATGGTGAGCAGTACTTC. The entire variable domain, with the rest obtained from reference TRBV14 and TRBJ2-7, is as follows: EAGVTQFPSHSVIEKGQTVTLRCDPISGHDNLYWYRRVMGKEIKFLLHFVKESKQDESGMPNNRFLAERTGGTYSTLKVQPAELEDSGVYFCASSPGWGQGNGEQYFGPGTRLTVT.

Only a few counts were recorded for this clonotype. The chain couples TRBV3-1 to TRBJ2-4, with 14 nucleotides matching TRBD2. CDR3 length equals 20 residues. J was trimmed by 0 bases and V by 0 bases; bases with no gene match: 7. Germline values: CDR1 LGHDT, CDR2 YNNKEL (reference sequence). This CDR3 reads CASSQDSWTSGRLAKNIQYF. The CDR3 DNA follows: TGTGCCAGCAGCCAAGATTCGTGGACTAGCGGGAGGCTAGCCAAAAACATTCAGTACTTC.

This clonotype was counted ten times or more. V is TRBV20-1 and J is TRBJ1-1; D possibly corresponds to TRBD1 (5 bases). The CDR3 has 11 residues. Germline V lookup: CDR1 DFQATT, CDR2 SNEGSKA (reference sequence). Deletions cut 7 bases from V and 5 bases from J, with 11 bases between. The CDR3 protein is CSGGGETEAFF. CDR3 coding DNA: TGCAGTGGGGGAGGGGAGACTGAAGCTTTCTTT.

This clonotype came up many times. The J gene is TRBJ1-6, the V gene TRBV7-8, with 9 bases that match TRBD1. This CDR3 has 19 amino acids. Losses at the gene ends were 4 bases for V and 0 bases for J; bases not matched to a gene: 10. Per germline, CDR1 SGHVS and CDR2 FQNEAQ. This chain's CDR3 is CASSSRQGGLRSYNSPLHF. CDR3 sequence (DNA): TGTGCCAGCAGCTCTCGACAGGGGGGACTCCGCTCCTATAATTCACCCCTCCACTTT. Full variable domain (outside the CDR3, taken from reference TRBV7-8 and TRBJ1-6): GAGVSQSPRYKVAKRGQDVALRCDPISGHVSLFWYQQALGQGPEFLTYFQNEAQLDKSGLPSDRFFAERPEGSVSTLKIQRTQQEDSAVYLCASSSRQGGLRSYNSPLHFGNGTRLTVT.

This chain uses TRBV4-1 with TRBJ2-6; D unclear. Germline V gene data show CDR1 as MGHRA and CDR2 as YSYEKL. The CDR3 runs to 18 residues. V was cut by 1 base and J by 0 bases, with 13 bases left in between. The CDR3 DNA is TGCGCCAGCAGCCAAGTAAAGGGCAGGCCCTCTGGGGCCAACGTCCTGACTTTC. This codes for CASSQVKGRPSGANVLTF.

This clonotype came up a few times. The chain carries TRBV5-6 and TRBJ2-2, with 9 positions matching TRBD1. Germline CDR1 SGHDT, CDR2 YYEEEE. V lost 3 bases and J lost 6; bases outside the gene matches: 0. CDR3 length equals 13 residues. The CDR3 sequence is CASSWDRAGELFF. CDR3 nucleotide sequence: TGTGCCAGCAGCTGGGACAGGGCCGGGGAGCTGTTTTTT.

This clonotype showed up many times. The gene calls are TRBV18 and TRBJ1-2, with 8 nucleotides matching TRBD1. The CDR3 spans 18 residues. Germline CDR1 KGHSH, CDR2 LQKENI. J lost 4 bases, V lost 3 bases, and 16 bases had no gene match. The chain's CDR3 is CASSPDRSAGGSFYGYTF. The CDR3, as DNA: TGTGCCAGCTCACCCGACCGTTCCGCAGGGGGCTCTTTCTATGGCTACACCTTC.

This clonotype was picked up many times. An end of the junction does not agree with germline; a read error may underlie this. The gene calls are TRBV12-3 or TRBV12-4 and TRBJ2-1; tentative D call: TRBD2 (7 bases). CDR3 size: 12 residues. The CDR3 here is CAGREGDGEQFF. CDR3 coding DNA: TGTGCCGGCAGGGAGGGGGATGGTGAGCAGTTCTTC.

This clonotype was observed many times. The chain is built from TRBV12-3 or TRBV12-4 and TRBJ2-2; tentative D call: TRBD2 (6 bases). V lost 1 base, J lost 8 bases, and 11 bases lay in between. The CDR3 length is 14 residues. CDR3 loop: CASSLVSRGGELFF. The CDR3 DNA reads TGTGCCAGCAGTTTAGTTTCTCGGGGGGGGGAGCTGTTTTTT.

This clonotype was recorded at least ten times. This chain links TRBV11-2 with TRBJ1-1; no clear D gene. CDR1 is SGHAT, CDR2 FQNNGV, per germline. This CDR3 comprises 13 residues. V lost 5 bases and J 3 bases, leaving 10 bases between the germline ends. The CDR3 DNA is TGTGCCAGCAGCCCCGGACTTTACACTGAAGCTTTCTTT. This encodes CASSPGLYTEAFF.

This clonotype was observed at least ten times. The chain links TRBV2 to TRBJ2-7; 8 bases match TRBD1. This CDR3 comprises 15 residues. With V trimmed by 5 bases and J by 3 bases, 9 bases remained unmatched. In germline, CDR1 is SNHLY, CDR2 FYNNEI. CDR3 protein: CASSRKGQVFYEQYF. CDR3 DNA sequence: TGTGCCAGCAGTAGGAAGGGACAGGTTTTCTACGAGCAGTACTTC.

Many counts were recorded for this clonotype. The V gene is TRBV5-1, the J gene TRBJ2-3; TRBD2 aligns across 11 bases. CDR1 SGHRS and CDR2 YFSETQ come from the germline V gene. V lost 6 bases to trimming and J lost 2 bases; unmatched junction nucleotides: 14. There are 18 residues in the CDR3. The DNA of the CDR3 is TGCGCCAGCAAGCTTGGATGGCTAGCGGGAGGTCACACAGATACGCAGTATTTT. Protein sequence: CASKLGWLAGGHTDTQYF.

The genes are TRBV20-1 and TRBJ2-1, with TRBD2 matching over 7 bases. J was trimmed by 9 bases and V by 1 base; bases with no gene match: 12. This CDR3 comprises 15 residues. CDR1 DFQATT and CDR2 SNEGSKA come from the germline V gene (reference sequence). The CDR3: CSARVSRESVGEQFF. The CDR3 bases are TGCAGTGCTAGAGTTTCGCGGGAGTCGGTGGGTGAGCAGTTCTTC.